This T cell receptor (beta chain) was sequenced in a study of CD8+ T cells in alopecia areata. Notes on the study in general: Between patients, shared TCR sequences were less clear than in mice. This was possibly due in part to HLA diversity in the patient population.

Investigators sorted PBMCs to obtain both CD4+ and CD8+ T cells. This CDR3 is 16 amino acids long. Germline assignment: CDR1 SEHNR and CDR2 FQNEAQ (reference sequence). V was cut by 0 bases and J by 2 bases, with 13 bases left in between. This clone showed up just a few times. Antigen unknown. As the sequencing template, cDNA was produced by extracting RNA and reverse transcribing it. The method was immunoSEQ multiplex PCR; TCRdb's version includes in-frame clones alone and lacks a portion of them. The sample includes over 150,000 clones, around 50% of them seen just once. The sequencing input was CD8+ T cells sorted from blood. The sequence was obtained from a human donor in good health. The chain uses TRBV7-9 and TRBJ1-1; D perhaps matches TRBD1 (5 bases). The CDR3, as DNA: TGTGCCAGCAGCTTAGCTCGACAGACTGCAAACACTGAAGCTTTCTTT. Translation: CASSLARQTANTEAFF.